This T cell receptor beta chain was captured in a study of T cells after yellow fever vaccination. About the study: Preparation used SMART-Seq v4 Ultra Low Input for the low-cell-number fractions.

Overall study findings and caveats: Weaker in magnitude, the secondary response showed a faster peak on day 5 versus 15.

V lost 7 bases to trimming and J lost 6 bases; unmatched junction nucleotides: 7. This CDR3 is 15 amino acids long. Germline V gene data show CDR1 as LNHDA and CDR2 as SQIVND (reference sequence). This clonotype has only a few counts. TCRdb processed the 5' RACE reads anew with MiXCR; each CDR3 protein has one entry. The sample holds approximately 85,000 distinct CDR3 sequences, 13% seen once. The receptor was isolated from a man aged 18 to 30 who received the YFV17D yellow fever vaccine. The chain has TRBV19 and TRBJ2-2; 11 bases match TRBD1. Sequenced material: CD8+ T cells not binding an NS4B(214-222) dextramer, sorted from PBMCs, taken approximately 22 days after the first yellow fever vaccination. The chain's CDR3 is CASTQDRGLAGELFF. CDR3 coding DNA: TGTGCCAGTACTCAGGACAGGGGGCTTGCCGGGGAGCTGTTTTTT.